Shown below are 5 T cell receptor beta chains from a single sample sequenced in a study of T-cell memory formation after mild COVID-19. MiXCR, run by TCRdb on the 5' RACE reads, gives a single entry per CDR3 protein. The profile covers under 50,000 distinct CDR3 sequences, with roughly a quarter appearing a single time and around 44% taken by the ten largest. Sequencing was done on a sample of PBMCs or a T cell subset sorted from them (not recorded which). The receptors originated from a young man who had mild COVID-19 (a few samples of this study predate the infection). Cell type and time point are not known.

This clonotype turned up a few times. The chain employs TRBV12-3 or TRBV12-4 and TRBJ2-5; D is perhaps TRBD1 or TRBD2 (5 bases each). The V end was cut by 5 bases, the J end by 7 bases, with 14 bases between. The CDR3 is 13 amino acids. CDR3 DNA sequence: TGTGCCAGCAGTCCAGTCAGGGACGGGACCCAGTACTTC. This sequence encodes CASSPVRDGTQYF.

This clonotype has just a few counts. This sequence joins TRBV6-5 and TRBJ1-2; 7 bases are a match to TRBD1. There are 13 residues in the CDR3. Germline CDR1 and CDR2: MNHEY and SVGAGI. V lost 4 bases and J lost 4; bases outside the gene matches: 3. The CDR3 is CASSFRDSYGYTF. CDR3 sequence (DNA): TGTGCCAGCAGTTTCCGGGACAGCTATGGCTACACCTTC.

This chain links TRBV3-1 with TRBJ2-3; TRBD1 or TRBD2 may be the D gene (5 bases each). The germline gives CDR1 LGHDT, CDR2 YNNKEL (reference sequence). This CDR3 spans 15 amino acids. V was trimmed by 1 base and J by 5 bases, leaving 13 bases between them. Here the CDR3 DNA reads TGTGCCAGCAGCCAAGGTGGGGGTAGGCGAGATACGCAGTATTTT. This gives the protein CASSQGGGRRDTQYF.

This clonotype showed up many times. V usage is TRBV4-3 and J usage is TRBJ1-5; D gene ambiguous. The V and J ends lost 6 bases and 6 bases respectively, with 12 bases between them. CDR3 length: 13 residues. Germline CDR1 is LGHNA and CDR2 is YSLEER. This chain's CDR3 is CASSASSGQPQHF. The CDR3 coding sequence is TGCGCCAGCAGTGCCAGTTCTGGTCAGCCCCAGCATTTT.

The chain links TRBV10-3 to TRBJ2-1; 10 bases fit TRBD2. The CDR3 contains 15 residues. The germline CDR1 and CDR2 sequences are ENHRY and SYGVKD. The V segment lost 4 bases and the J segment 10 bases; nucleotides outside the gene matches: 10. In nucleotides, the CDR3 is TGTGCCATCAGTGCGGGGACTAGCGAGGTCACGGAGCAGTTCTTC. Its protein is CAISAGTSEVTEQFF.